This T cell receptor beta chain is drawn from a study of T cells in Graves' hyperthyroidism and ophthalmopathy. This clonotype was detected a few times. Its antigen is not known. Study-wide points: Most expanded thyroid clonotypes above 0.001 also appeared in blood. Ophthalmopathy was distinguished from stable hyperthyroidism by 13 V-J signatures.

V dropped 3 bases and J dropped 4; count of bases not matched to a gene: 10. Germline lookup yields CDR1 MNHEY and CDR2 SMNVEV (reference sequence). The CDR3 totals 16 residues. Newly diagnosed patients aged 18 to 65 had hyperthyroidism of under 2 months' duration. PBMCs were derived from around 10 ml fresh peripheral blood. From RNA transcripts, TCR beta CDR3 regions were amplified. When the TCR CDR3 underwent first-round RT-PCR, the HTBI primer set was used. Via MiXCR, TCRdb re-called the multiplex PCR reads, giving one row per CDR3 protein. The sample has roughly 740,000 distinct CDR3 sequences; approximately 16% are singletons.

This chain uses TRBV27 with TRBJ2-5, with 8 nucleotides matching TRBD2. The receptor's source is a man aged 18 to 30 with Graves' hyperthyroidism. The sequenced material came from blood. The CDR3 loop reads CASSFGTSFKRETQYF. The CDR3 DNA follows: TGTGCCAGCAGTTTCGGGACTAGTTTTAAGCGAGAGACCCAGTACTTC.